What follows is one T cell receptor (beta chain) and its context. Antigen unknown. The source of the sample is a study of cytomegalovirus exposure and HLA in healthy donors. Broader study findings: In a later analysis, the majority of CMV-associated beta chains seemingly showed HLA restriction.

V lost 6 bases to trimming and J lost 5 bases; unmatched junction nucleotides: 7. Germline V lookup: CDR1 SQVTM, CDR2 ANQGSEA. This CDR3 spans 13 amino acids. The PCR contained 60 Vbeta and 13 Jbeta primers. Using immunoSEQ multiplex PCR, the repertoire was profiled, and TCRdb retains in-frame clones only, with some absent. The sample lists 200,000 or so clones, roughly 68% occurring once. This TCR was recovered from a man between 40 and 49 years old in good health and CMV-seropositive. The chain carries TRBV29-1 and TRBJ1-2; 9 positions agree with TRBD1. Sequenced: PBMCs. This CDR3 is CSVGQGSFYGYTF. CDR3 coding DNA: TGCAGCGTCGGACAGGGGAGTTTTTATGGCTACACCTTC.